These 5 T cell receptor beta chains came from one sample sequenced in a study of blood T cell repertoires in COVID-19. Clones were sequenced by immunoSEQ multiplex PCR, and TCRdb holds only the in-frame ones, with some missing. In the table there are fewer than 250,000 clones, around 80% of which are singletons. Specimen: peripheral blood. These receptors all stem from a woman of 80 years or more with COVID-19, enrolled during active disease.

The chain joins TRBV7-2 to TRBJ2-3, with TRBD2 matching 14 bases. The CDR3 loop spans 17 amino acids. Germline V gives CDR1 SGHTA, CDR2 FQGNSA. After removal of 4 bases from V and 11 bases from J, the junction contained 14 bases not matched to a gene. The CDR3 sequence: CASSSRGLAGDQGEQYF. The CDR3 DNA reads as TGTGCCAGCAGCTCTCGGGGACTAGCGGGGGACCAGGGAGAGCAGTATTTT.

The chain combines TRBV15 with TRBJ1-2; D is unresolved. The length of the CDR3 is 15 residues. The germline V gene has CDR1 LNHNV and CDR2 YYDKDF (reference sequence). V lost 0 bases, J lost 6 bases, and 14 bases lay in between. The CDR3 DNA sequence: TGTGCCACCAGCAGAGATCAGATTGGAGGGAATGGCTACACCTTC. Its protein is CATSRDQIGGNGYTF.

The V and J genes are TRBV12-1 and TRBJ2-3; the DNA was not compared with TRBD2, the D call given in the table. TRBV12-1 is described as a pseudogene. The CDR3 consists of 18 residues. The CDR3 DNA follows: TGTGCCAGCAGCTTTCCAGCGGGGGGAACCCGGGGCACAGATACGCAGTATTTT. As protein: CASSFPAGGTRGTDTQYF.

V usage is TRBV15 and J usage is TRBJ2-7; TRBD1 agrees at 8 bases. Germline CDR1 LNHNV, CDR2 YYDKDF (reference sequence). With V trimmed by 0 bases and J by 7 bases, 5 bases remained unmatched. The CDR3 has 14 amino acids. The CDR3 DNA sequence: TGTGCCACCAGCAGAGACAGGGGGCGCGGGGAGCAGTACGTC. It translates to CATSRDRGRGEQYV.

V usage is TRBV18 and J usage is TRBJ1-2; D possibly corresponds to TRBD1 (5 bases). There are 15 residues in the CDR3. The germline V gene has CDR1 KGHSH and CDR2 LQKENI. Trimming removed 3 bases from V and 0 bases from J, with 11 bases in between. This CDR3 reads CASSPMTVANYGYTF. The DNA for the CDR3 is TGTGCCAGCTCACCCATGACAGTAGCTAACTATGGCTACACCTTC.